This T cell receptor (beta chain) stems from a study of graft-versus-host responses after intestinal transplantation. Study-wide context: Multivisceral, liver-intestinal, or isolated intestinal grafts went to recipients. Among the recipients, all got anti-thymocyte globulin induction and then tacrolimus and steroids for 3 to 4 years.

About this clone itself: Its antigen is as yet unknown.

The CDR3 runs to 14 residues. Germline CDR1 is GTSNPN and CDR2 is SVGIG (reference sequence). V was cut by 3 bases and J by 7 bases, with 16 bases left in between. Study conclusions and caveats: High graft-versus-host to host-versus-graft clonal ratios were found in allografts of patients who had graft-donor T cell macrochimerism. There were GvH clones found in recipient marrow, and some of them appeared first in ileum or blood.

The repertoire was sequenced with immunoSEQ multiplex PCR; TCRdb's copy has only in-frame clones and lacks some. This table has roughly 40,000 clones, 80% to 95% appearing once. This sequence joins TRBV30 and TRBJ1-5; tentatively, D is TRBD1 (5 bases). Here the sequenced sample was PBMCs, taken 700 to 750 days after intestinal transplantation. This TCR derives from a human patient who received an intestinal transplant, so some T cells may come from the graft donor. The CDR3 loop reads CAWSWGGLEQPQHF. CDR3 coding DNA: TGTGCCTGGAGCTGGGGGGGGTTGGAACAGCCCCAGCATTTT.